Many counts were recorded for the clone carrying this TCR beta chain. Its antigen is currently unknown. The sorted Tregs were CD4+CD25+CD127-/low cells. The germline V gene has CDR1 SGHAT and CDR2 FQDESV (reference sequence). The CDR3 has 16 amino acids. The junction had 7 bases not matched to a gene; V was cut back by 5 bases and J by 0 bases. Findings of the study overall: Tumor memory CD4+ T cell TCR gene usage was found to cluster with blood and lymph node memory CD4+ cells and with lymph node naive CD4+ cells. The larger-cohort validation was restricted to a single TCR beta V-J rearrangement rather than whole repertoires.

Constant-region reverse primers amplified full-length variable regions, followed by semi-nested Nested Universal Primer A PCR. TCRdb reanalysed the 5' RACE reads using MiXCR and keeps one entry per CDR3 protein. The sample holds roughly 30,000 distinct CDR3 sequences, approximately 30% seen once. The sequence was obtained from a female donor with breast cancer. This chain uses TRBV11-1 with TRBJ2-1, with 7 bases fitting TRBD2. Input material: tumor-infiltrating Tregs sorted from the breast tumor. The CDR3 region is CASSPGTKSSYNEQFF. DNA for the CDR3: TGTGCCAGCAGCCCAGGGACTAAGAGCTCCTACAATGAGCAGTTCTTC.